This note documents a single TCR beta chain sequence. The data derive from a study of T cell changes during pregnancy in multiple sclerosis. CDR3 length equals 14 residues. Trimming took 2 bases from V and 4 from J, leaving 11 bases between them. Germline V gene data show CDR1 as MNHEY and CDR2 as SMNVEV (reference sequence). TCRdb's table, derived via immunoSEQ multiplex PCR, lists solely in-frame clones and lacks some. Of about 55,000 clones detected, 94% appear once; the ten largest clones hold about 3%. The TCR was taken from a female donor with multiple sclerosis, enrolled in a pregnancy study. The chain carries TRBV27 and TRBJ1-1; possible D gene TRBD1, 5 bases. This specimen was CD8+ T cells from peripheral blood mononuclear cells, taken in the third trimester of pregnancy. CDR3 region: CASSLGGAGTEAFF. CDR3 in DNA: TGTGCCAGCAGTTTAGGAGGGGCAGGCACTGAAGCTTTCTTT.